The 32 T cell receptor beta chains below were found in one sample sequenced in a study of long-term antiretroviral therapy in people with HIV. immunoSEQ v3.0 was run at survey level. Assay: immunoSEQ multiplex PCR; the TCRdb copy retains only in-frame clones and omits some. Here the sample spans about 28,000 clones, 85% to 90% being singletons. This sample comprised unsorted PBMCs, obtained 1.8 years after starting antiretroviral therapy. These receptor sequences come from a woman younger than 35 with HIV.

V and J are TRBV7-9 and TRBJ1-2; 8 bases fit TRBD1. Unmatched junction bases numbered 5, after V lost 5 bases and J lost 0 bases. This CDR3 spans 15 amino acids. Germline lookup yields CDR1 SEHNR and CDR2 FQNEAQ (reference sequence). The CDR3 protein is CASSPGQVANYGYTF. DNA for the CDR3: TGTGCCAGCAGCCCGGGACAGGTAGCTAACTATGGCTACACCTTC.

This chain links TRBV13 with TRBJ2-1, with D maybe TRBD1 (6 bases). The CDR3 has 15 residues. Per germline, CDR1 PRHDT and CDR2 FYEKMQ (reference sequence). Trimming pared 3 bases from V and 0 bases from J, leaving 9 bases between. CDR3 bases: TGTGCCAGCAGCTTGGGACACAACTCCTACAATGAGCAGTTCTTC. Translation gives CASSLGHNSYNEQFF.

The rearrangement uses TRBV5-1 and TRBJ1-1; D call uncertain. Trimming took 0 bases from V and 3 from J, leaving 6 bases between them. This CDR3 spans 13 amino acids. Germline CDR1 is SGHRS and CDR2 is YFSETQ. CDR3 coding DNA: TGCGCCAGCAGCTTGGTGCAGGACACTGAAGCTTTCTTT. Translated, it gives CASSLVQDTEAFF.

This chain connects TRBV19 to TRBJ2-7; D is unclear. The CDR3 contains 14 residues. The germline V and J ends were trimmed by 4 bases and 0 bases, with 10 bases remaining between them. Germline loops: CDR1 LNHDA, CDR2 SQIVND (reference sequence). This chain's CDR3 is CASSRVPSSYEQYF. The CDR3 region has the DNA TGTGCCAGTAGTAGAGTCCCGAGCTCCTACGAGCAGTACTTC.

The gene calls are TRBV5-6 and TRBJ1-2; D is uncertain. The V end lost 0 bases, the J end lost 3 bases, and 6 bases lay between the germline ends. The CDR3 spans 13 residues. In germline, CDR1 is SGHDT, CDR2 YYEEEE. The CDR3 region has the DNA TGTGCCAGCAGCTTGGCAAGGGACTATGGCTACACCTTC. Its translation: CASSLARDYGYTF.

There are a few counts of this clone. The rearrangement uses TRBV11-3 and TRBJ2-7; the D is unclear. V lost 1 base and J 6 bases, leaving 13 bases between the germline ends. Germline lookup yields CDR1 SGHNT and CDR2 YENEEA. This CDR3 region has 14 residues. The DNA of the CDR3 is TGTGCCAGCAGCTTAGTTGCTGGGTTTGGCGAGCAGTACTTC. Protein: CASSLVAGFGEQYF. The whole variable domain, filled in from reference TRBV11-3 and TRBJ2-7, reads EAGVVQSPRYKIIEKKQPVAFWCNPISGHNTLYWYLQNLGQGPELLIRYENEEAVDDSQLPKDRFSAERLKGVDSTLKIQPAELGDSAVYLCASSLVAGFGEQYFGPGTRLTVT.

The chain combines TRBV25-1 with TRBJ2-7, with 9 bases that match TRBD2. The CDR3 consists of 15 residues. V lost 2 bases to trimming and J lost 2 bases; unmatched junction nucleotides: 4. Looked up from germline, CDR1 is MGHDK and CDR2 is SYGVNS. The CDR3 DNA follows: TGTGCCAGCAGTGAACTAGCGGGGACGACCTACGAGCAGTACTTC. It yields the protein CASSELAGTTYEQYF.

J is TRBJ1-1 and V is TRBV27; TRBD1 is a possible D gene (5 bases). V lost 3 bases, J lost 5 bases, and 10 bases lay in between. There are 13 residues in the CDR3. Germline V gives CDR1 MNHEY, CDR2 SMNVEV (reference sequence). Here the CDR3 DNA reads TGTGCCAGCAGTTTTCTCGGGGGTACTGAAGCTTTCTTT. This codes for CASSFLGGTEAFF.

The chain carries TRBV10-3 and TRBJ1-5, with D possibly TRBD1 on 5 matching bases. V was trimmed by 3 bases and J by 3 bases, leaving 12 bases between them. This CDR3 has 15 amino acids. Germline V gene data show CDR1 as ENHRY and CDR2 as SYGVKD. The CDR3 region is CAISEGADNNQPQHF. Here the CDR3 DNA reads TGTGCCATCAGTGAAGGGGCGGATAACAATCAGCCCCAGCATTTT.

This clone was recorded only once. V and J are TRBV2 and TRBJ2-7; 8 bases align to TRBD1. CDR3 length equals 14 residues. The germline V gene encodes CDR1 SNHLY and CDR2 FYNNEI. J lost 1 base, V lost 7 bases, and 6 bases had no gene match. DNA for the CDR3: TGTGCCAGCATGTCGGGACAGGAGTCCTACGAGCAGTACTTC. Translating it yields CASMSGQESYEQYF.

This clone was recorded a few times. The chain joins TRBV4-1 to TRBJ2-1, with TRBD2 identical over 10 bases. Germline assignment: CDR1 MGHRA and CDR2 YSYEKL. The V gene end was trimmed by 2 bases and the J gene end by 8 bases; junction bases not matched to a gene: 6. The CDR3 contains 15 residues. CDR3 protein: CASSQSSGSNDEQFF. Written as DNA, the CDR3 is TGCGCCAGCAGCCAATCTAGCGGGAGTAACGATGAGCAGTTCTTC.

The chain couples TRBV5-4 to TRBJ1-4; 8 bases align to TRBD1. The germline CDR1 and CDR2 sequences are SGHNT and YYREEE (reference sequence). The CDR3 sequence is 16 residues long. V lost 2 bases to trimming and J lost 4 bases; unmatched junction nucleotides: 7. As DNA, the CDR3 is TGTGCCAGCAGCTTCTCCTCAGGGGGCGGTAATGAAAAACTGTTTTTT. It translates to CASSFSSGGGNEKLFF.

V is TRBV11-3 and J is TRBJ2-5, with 12 bases aligning to TRBD1. Germline trimming cut 5 bases from V and 5 bases from J; bases unmatched to any gene: 15. The germline CDR1 and CDR2 sequences are SGHNT and YENEEA. CDR3 length equals 18 residues. CDR3: CASSPKPSGTGGRETQYF. The CDR3, as DNA: TGTGCCAGCAGCCCGAAACCGTCCGGGACAGGGGGCAGGGAGACCCAGTACTTC. The complete variable domain, with remaining parts taken from reference TRBV11-3 and TRBJ2-5, reads EAGVVQSPRYKIIEKKQPVAFWCNPISGHNTLYWYLQNLGQGPELLIRYENEEAVDDSQLPKDRFSAERLKGVDSTLKIQPAELGDSAVYLCASSPKPSGTGGRETQYFGPGTRLLVL.

V is TRBV19 and J is TRBJ1-5; TRBD1 might be the D (6 bases). CDR1 LNHDA and CDR2 SQIVND come from the germline V gene (reference sequence). The CDR3 runs to 16 residues. Trimming removed 1 base at V and 0 bases at J, with 10 bases between. The DNA of the CDR3 is TGTGCCAGTAGTATAGCGACAGGTCCTAGCAATCAGCCCCAGCATTTT. It translates to CASSIATGPSNQPQHF.

This clone was seen only once. Here the CDR3 DNA reads TGTGCCAGCAGTAGGGACAGGGATACAGATACGCAGTATTTT. It translates to CASSRDRDTDTQYF. The V gene is TRBV7-9, the J gene TRBJ2-3; 9 bases match TRBD1. J lost 3 bases, V lost 6 bases, and 4 bases had no gene match. This CDR3 is 14 amino acids long. Per the germline V gene, CDR1 is SEHNR and CDR2 is FQNEAQ (reference sequence).

This sequence joins TRBV7-2 and TRBJ1-1; D is uncertain. CDR3 size: 12 residues. Germline CDR1 is SGHTA and CDR2 is FQGNSA. The ends were cut back, 5 bases at V and 5 bases at J, with 9 bases in the middle. The CDR3 reads CASSLLSTEAFF. Written as DNA, the CDR3 is TGTGCCAGCAGCCTACTTAGTACTGAAGCTTTCTTT.

The rearrangement links TRBV28 to TRBJ1-4; D gene ambiguous. The CDR3 totals 17 residues. Trimming left V 3 bases short and J 1 base short, with 15 bases between. Germline V gene data show CDR1 as MDHEN and CDR2 as SYDVKM. The CDR3 reads CASSFVRGLGTNEKLFF. The CDR3 coding sequence is TGTGCCAGCAGTTTCGTACGAGGGTTGGGAACTAATGAAAAACTGTTTTTT. Filled out from reference TRBV28 and TRBJ1-4, the complete variable domain reads DVKVTQSSRYLVKRTGEKVFLECVQDMDHENMFWYRQDPGLGLRLIYFSYDVKMKEKGDIPEGYSVSREKKERFSLILESASTNQTSMYLCASSFVRGLGTNEKLFFGSGTQLSVL.

The rearrangement uses TRBV11-2 and TRBJ2-1; unclear D gene. Germline assignment: CDR1 SGHAT and CDR2 FQNNGV. The CDR3 is made up of 15 amino acids. Deletions cut 1 base from V and 0 bases from J, with 7 bases between. CDR3 bases: TGTGCCAGCAGCTTAGTAGCCAGCTCCTACAATGAGCAGTTCTTC. The encoded protein is CASSLVASSYNEQFF.

V usage is TRBV18 and J usage is TRBJ1-5, with 7 bases matching TRBD1. Germline values: CDR1 KGHSH, CDR2 LQKENI. This CDR3 region has 15 residues. V lost 1 base, J lost 5 bases, and 5 bases stayed unmatched. The CDR3 protein is CASSPQGAQDQPQHF. The CDR3 coding sequence is TGTGCCAGCTCACCACAGGGGGCGCAGGATCAGCCCCAGCATTTT.

The chain is built from TRBV5-6 and TRBJ2-4; D gene unclear. V was clipped by 3 bases and J by 3 bases, with 13 bases between them. CDR3 length equals 15 residues. CDR1 is SGHDT and CDR2 is YYEEEE in the germline V gene. As DNA, the CDR3 is TGTGCCAGCAGCTGGTCTGGTGTGGGCAAAAACATTCAGTACTTC. This gives the protein CASSWSGVGKNIQYF. Full variable domain (outside the CDR3, taken from reference TRBV5-6 and TRBJ2-4): DAGVTQSPTHLIKTRGQQVTLRCSPKSGHDTVSWYQQALGQGPQFIFQYYEEEERQRGNFPDRFSGHQFPNYSSELNVNALLLGDSALYLCASSWSGVGKNIQYFGAGTRLSVL.

The chain has TRBV5-4 and TRBJ2-1; no clear D. This CDR3 region has 15 residues. Germline CDR1 is SGHNT and CDR2 is YYREEE (reference sequence). V dropped 0 bases and J dropped 3 bases, with 10 bases sitting between them. For the CDR3, the DNA is TGTGCCAGCAGCTTGGCTTTCGGCATCTACAATGAGCAGTTCTTC. This translates into CASSLAFGIYNEQFF.

The gene calls are TRBV28 and TRBJ2-2; 9 nucleotides match TRBD1. CDR3 length equals 13 residues. Germline values: CDR1 MDHEN, CDR2 SYDVKM. Trimming took 11 bases from V and 7 from J; bases not matched to a gene: 8. The CDR3 nucleotides are TGTGCCTCGAGGGACAGGGTGCACGGGGAGCTGTTTTTT. It translates to CASRDRVHGELFF.

The chain links TRBV5-1 to TRBJ2-2, with 11 bases that match TRBD1. CDR3 length: 14 amino acids. Germline CDR1 and CDR2: SGHRS and YFSETQ. V gave up 3 bases and J gave up 5 bases; unmatched junction bases: 0. The CDR3 spells CASSWDRGTGELFF. CDR3 nucleotides: TGCGCCAGCAGCTGGGACAGGGGGACCGGGGAGCTGTTTTTT.

This rearrangement joins TRBV7-2 to TRBJ2-7, with 7 nucleotides matching TRBD1. The CDR3 spans 14 residues. Germline loops: CDR1 SGHTA, CDR2 FQGNSA. The V segment lost 5 bases and the J segment 4 bases; nucleotides outside the gene matches: 8. The CDR3 loop reads CASSGRQGLYEQYF. CDR3 in DNA: TGTGCCAGCAGCGGACGACAGGGATTGTACGAGCAGTACTTC.

The chain employs TRBV6-5 and TRBJ2-5; possibly TRBD1 for D (5 bases). This CDR3 is built from 14 residues. With 6 bases removed from V and 1 base from J, the gap between germline ends came to 12 bases. Germline CDR1 reads MNHEY; CDR2 reads SVGAGI. The CDR3: CASSPPDSQETQYF. In nucleotides, the CDR3 is TGTGCCAGCAGCCCCCCCGACAGCCAAGAGACCCAGTACTTC.

The chain joins TRBV6-4 to TRBJ1-6; D call uncertain. In germline, CDR1 is MRHNA, CDR2 SNTAGT. The CDR3 extends over 15 amino acids. V lost 2 bases to trimming and J lost 6 bases, with 11 bases between them. The CDR3 region is CASSDGLAVNSPLHF. The CDR3 nucleotides are TGTGCCAGCAGTGACGGTCTGGCAGTTAATTCACCCCTCCACTTT.

This clone was found once. The chain is built from TRBV7-9 and TRBJ2-1, with D uncertain. Germline V gene sequence: CDR1 SEHNR, CDR2 FQNEAQ (reference sequence). The CDR3 has 12 residues. Trimming shortened V by 5 bases and J by 2 bases, and 4 bases separated the two germline ends. CDR3 bases: TGTGCCAGCAGCCCCACCTACAATGAGCAGTTCTTC. Residues: CASSPTYNEQFF.

This clone was picked up a small number of times. The chain employs TRBV5-1 and TRBJ2-2; D not certain. Per germline, CDR1 SGHRS and CDR2 YFSETQ. The CDR3 is 14 amino acids. The germline V and J ends were trimmed by 4 bases and 0 bases, with 7 bases remaining between them. The CDR3 DNA is TGCGCCAGCAGCGGCCTAGCGAACACCGGGGAGCTGTTTTTT. Residues: CASSGLANTGELFF.

The rearrangement links TRBV6-6 to TRBJ2-2, with D perhaps matching TRBD1 (6 bases). Trimming shortened V by 4 bases and J by 1 base, and 10 bases separated the two germline ends. CDR3 size: 15 residues. The germline V gene has CDR1 MNHNY and CDR2 SVGAGI (reference sequence). As DNA, the CDR3 is TGTGCCAGCAGTTTCTCGACAGGGAACACCGGGGAGCTGTTTTTT. This sequence encodes CASSFSTGNTGELFF.

The genes are TRBV7-9 and TRBJ2-5; 7 bases agree with TRBD1. This CDR3 is built from 14 residues. CDR1 and CDR2 (germline): SEHNR, FQNEAQ (reference sequence). The J segment lost 5 bases and the V segment lost 6 bases, leaving 9 bases of the junction unmatched. The CDR3 DNA follows: TGTGCCAGCAGTAAAACGACAGGGATGGAGACCCAGTACTTC. Translation gives CASSKTTGMETQYF.

The chain joins TRBV7-6 to TRBJ2-3; D possibly matches TRBD1 or TRBD2 (5 bases each). Germline V lookup: CDR1 SGHVS, CDR2 FNYEAQ. V lost 6 bases and J lost 1, with 17 bases in between. CDR3 size: 16 residues. As DNA, the CDR3 is TGTGCCAGCAGTTATGGGACGATTTTCCGCACAGATACGCAGTATTTT. It specifies CASSYGTIFRTDTQYF. The full variable domain, completed using reference TRBV7-6 and TRBJ2-3, is GAGVSQSPRYKVTKRGQDVALRCDPISGHVSLYWYRQALGQGPEFLTYFNYEAQQDKSGLPNDRFSAERPEGSISTLTIQRTEQRDSAMYRCASSYGTIFRTDTQYFGPGTRLTVL.

The V gene is TRBV19, the J gene TRBJ2-7; 10 nucleotides agree with TRBD2. Germline CDR1 is LNHDA and CDR2 is SQIVND (reference sequence). V shed 6 bases and J 2 bases; nucleotides not matched to a gene: 7. The CDR3 totals 15 residues. In DNA form, the CDR3 reads TGTGCCAGTAGCTCAGTAGCGGGAGGAGCCTACGAGCAGTACTTC. Residues: CASSSVAGGAYEQYF.